This entry features one T cell receptor beta chain sequence. The CDR3 extends over 15 amino acids. The germline gives CDR1 MDHEN, CDR2 SYDVKM. Losses at the gene ends were 5 bases for V and 5 bases for J; bases not matched to a gene: 7. Sequencing used immunoSEQ multiplex PCR; TCRdb keeps in-frame clones, though not all of them. In the table there are around 170,000 clones, approximately 86% of which are singletons. The data were obtained in a study of blood T cell repertoires in COVID-19. Across the study: The United States, Italy and Spain supplied acute and convalescent COVID-19 samples. Nucleic acid was either cDNA or gDNA, and it came from T cells, B-cell-depleted T cells, or PBMCs.

The sequence derives from a man in his forties or fifties with active or convalescent COVID-19. Sequenced material: peripheral blood. V usage is TRBV28 and J usage is TRBJ1-1, with TRBD1 matching over 11 bases. CDR3 protein: CASSPTGTGGTEAFF. In DNA form, the CDR3 reads TGTGCCAGCAGTCCTACCGGGACAGGGGGTACTGAAGCTTTCTTT.